The rows below give T cell receptor beta chains drawn from one sample of a study of blood T cells in healthy people across ages. Via MiXCR, TCRdb re-called the 5' RACE reads, giving one row per CDR3 protein. The table has about 570,000 distinct CDR3 sequences, approximately 25% seen once. The sample comprised blood. All receptors derive from a woman between 70 and 85 years old in good health. CDR3s include the opening cysteine and the closing phenylalanine or tryptophan. A D gene is named only where the DNA matches it firmly. Part of the rows lack a size; the others show once, few, many or a class for expanded clones.

len	d_gene	v_gene	j_gene	abundance	CDR3aa	CDR3nt
18	TRBD2	TRBV12-5	TRBJ2-5	NA	CASGPGTSGGNPLETQYF	TGTGCTAGTGGCCCCGGGACTAGCGGGGGCAATCCTCTGGAGACCCAGTACTTC
15	NA	TRBV5-6	TRBJ1-6	few	CASSLAGRGGSPLHF	TGTGCCAGCAGCTTGGCCGGCAGGGGTGGGTCACCCCTCCACTTT
15	NA	TRBV3-1	TRBJ2-4	many	CASSQYGINGNIQYF	TGTGCCAGCAGCCAATACGGGATTAACGGGAACATTCAGTACTTC
16	NA	TRBV7-3	TRBJ2-3	few	CANSLMGGTSTDTQYF	TGTGCCAACAGCTTAATGGGGGGTACTAGCACAGATACGCAGTATTTT
16	TRBD2	TRBV7-9	TRBJ2-5	once	CASSRPSGADVETQYF	TGTGCCAGCAGCCGACCAAGCGGGGCAGATGTGGAGACCCAGTACTTC
15	TRBD1	TRBV9	TRBJ2-5	NA	CASSGRDRVTETQYF	TGTGCCAGCAGCGGACGGGACAGGGTTACGGAGACCCAGTACTTC
15	TRBD1	TRBV3-1	TRBJ2-6	NA	CASSQTGSGANVLTF	TGTGCCAGCAGCCAGACAGGGTCTGGGGCCAACGTCCTGACTTTC
15	NA	TRBV12-3/TRBV12-4	TRBJ2-5	NA	CASSLASRSQETQYF	TGTGCCAGCAGTTTAGCGTCGCGGTCTCAAGAGACCCAGTACTTC
19	TRBD2	TRBV15	TRBJ2-1	NA	CATSRDGSGGAGTYNEQFF	TGTGCCACCAGCAGAGACGGCAGCGGGGGGGCTGGAACCTACAATGAGCAGTTCTTC
15	TRBD2	TRBV7-3	TRBJ2-2	NA	CASSRTSGNTGELFF	TGTGCCAGCAGCAGGACTAGCGGTAACACCGGGGAGCTGTTTTTT
12	NA	TRBV20-1	TRBJ2-7	NA	CSARRASDEQYF	TGCAGTGCTAGAAGGGCTAGCGACGAGCAGTACTTC
13	NA	TRBV12-3/TRBV12-4	TRBJ1-2	NA	CASSPVGYYGYTF	TGTGCCAGCAGTCCCGTGGGATACTATGGCTACACCTTC
14	NA	TRBV7-2	TRBJ2-7	NA	CASSLSSASYEQYF	TGTGCCAGCAGTCTCTCTAGCGCGTCGTACGAGCAGTACTTC
13	NA	TRBV2	TRBJ2-1	NA	CASRDQAYNEQFF	TGTGCCAGCCGGGACCAGGCCTACAATGAGCAGTTCTTC
12	TRBD1	TRBV29-1	TRBJ1-1	many	CSVGDRGSEAFF	TGCAGCGTTGGGGACAGGGGCTCGGAAGCTTTCTTT
15	NA	TRBV27	TRBJ1-5	few	CASSLGWSGDQPQHF	TGTGCCAGCAGCCTTGGATGGTCGGGCGATCAGCCCCAGCATTTT
17	NA	TRBV7-3	TRBJ2-6	few	CASSLFLRQGGANVLTF	TGTGCCAGCAGCTTATTTCTTCGACAAGGAGGGGCCAACGTCCTGACTTTC
14	NA	TRBV2	TRBJ1-1	NA	CASSERRRGTEAFF	TGTGCCAGCAGTGAAAGACGGCGCGGAACTGAAGCTTTCTTT
14	NA	TRBV12-5	TRBJ1-2	few	CASGQLGARGGYTF	TGTGCTAGTGGCCAGCTTGGGGCCCGGGGTGGCTACACCTTC
17	NA	TRBV5-1	TRBJ2-1	NA	CASSGSPGLDLVNEQFF	TGCGCCAGCAGCGGATCACCGGGACTGGATCTAGTCAATGAGCAGTTCTTC
15	TRBD1	TRBV6-2/TRBV6-3	TRBJ2-1	NA	CASRGAGQGYNEQFF	TGTGCCAGCAGGGGGGCGGGACAGGGGTACAATGAGCAGTTCTTC
14	NA	TRBV27	TRBJ1-2	NA	CASGYSPDMIGYTF	TGTGCCAGCGGATACAGCCCCGACATGATAGGCTACACCTTC
14	NA	TRBV5-1	TRBJ1-1	NA	CASSLGTVGTEAFF	TGCGCCAGCAGCTTGGGGACAGTTGGCACTGAAGCTTTCTTT
13	NA	TRBV10-3	TRBJ2-7	few	CAISVRVPDEQYF	TGTGCCATCAGTGTTAGGGTCCCGGACGAGCAGTACTTC
12	NA	TRBV20-1	TRBJ2-7	NA	CSARYLGNEQYF	TGCAGTGCTAGATATTTGGGGAACGAGCAGTACTTC
15	TRBD1	TRBV10-3	TRBJ1-2	few	CAIGGQVNPNYGYTF	TGTGCCATTGGGGGACAGGTTAATCCAAACTATGGCTACACCTTC
14	NA	TRBV5-1	TRBJ1-2	NA	CASTPLDANYGYTF	TGCGCCAGCACCCCCTTGGACGCTAACTATGGCTACACCTTC
13	NA	TRBV7-2	TRBJ1-3	many	CASSLGAGNTIYF	TGTGCCAGCAGTTTGGGGGCCGGAAACACCATATATTTT
13	NA	TRBV29-1	TRBJ1-1	NA	CSVAGSGNTEAFF	TGCAGCGTTGCGGGATCGGGGAACACTGAAGCTTTCTTT
14	TRBD2	TRBV20-1	TRBJ2-3	few	CSATSGTNTDTQYF	TGCAGTGCCACTAGCGGGACAAACACAGATACGCAGTATTTT
14	TRBD1	TRBV7-9	TRBJ1-2	NA	CASSPIGQVDGYTF	TGTGCCAGCAGCCCAATCGGACAGGTAGATGGCTACACCTTC
14	NA	TRBV20-1	TRBJ2-5	few	CSAPQQGPEETQYF	TGCAGTGCTCCCCAACAGGGCCCGGAAGAGACCCAGTACTTC
15	NA	TRBV9	TRBJ2-5	NA	CASSVQPTVEETQYF	TGTGCCAGCAGCGTACAGCCGACAGTGGAAGAGACCCAGTACTTC
13	NA	TRBV10-3	TRBJ2-3	NA	CAVHRGPIDTQYF	TGTGCCGTCCATCGGGGGCCTATAGATACGCAGTATTTT
16	TRBD2	TRBV12-3/TRBV12-4	TRBJ2-3	NA	CASSLRPAGVTDTQYF	TGTGCCAGCAGTCTTAGACCAGCGGGAGTCACAGATACGCAGTATTTT
14	NA	TRBV7-9	TRBJ2-7	NA	CASSLRATSHEQYF	TGTGCCAGCAGCTTACGGGCCACCTCCCACGAGCAGTACTTC
13	NA	TRBV29-1	TRBJ1-4	few	CSVRQSTNEKLFF	TGCAGCGTCCGACAGTCAACTAATGAAAAACTGTTTTTT
13	NA	TRBV7-9	TRBJ2-7	NA	CASEGQSSYEQYF	TGTGCCAGCGAGGGCCAGTCATCCTACGAGCAGTACTTC
13	TRBD2	TRBV20-1	TRBJ2-2	NA	CSARWGGSGELFF	TGCAGTGCTAGATGGGGGGGATCCGGGGAGCTGTTTTTT
13	NA	TRBV7-9	TRBJ2-7	few	CASSLARGQEQYF	TGTGCCAGCAGCTTAGCACGGGGGCAAGAGCAGTACTTC
11	NA	TRBV6-6	TRBJ2-3	NA	CASSTSDTQYF	TGTGCCAGCAGTACTAGCGATACGCAGTATTTT
12	NA	TRBV12-3/TRBV12-4	TRBJ2-5	NA	CASSRQGTEQYF	TGTGCCAGCAGCAGACAAGGGACGGAGCAGTACTTC
15	TRBD1	TRBV20-1	TRBJ1-1	NA	CSSWLGGPGRTEAFF	TGCAGTTCATGGTTAGGGGGCCCGGGAAGGACTGAAGCTTTCTTT
14	NA	TRBV6-2/TRBV6-3	TRBJ2-1	few	CASSGTRTSNEQFF	TGTGCCAGCTCCGGGACACGAACATCCAATGAGCAGTTCTTC
13	TRBD1	TRBV3-1	TRBJ1-1	few	CASSSTGGPEAFF	TGTGCCAGCTCCTCAACAGGGGGCCCTGAAGCTTTCTTT
15	NA	TRBV20-1	TRBJ2-1	NA	CSASIPMTSPNEQFF	TGCAGTGCTAGTATCCCAATGACTAGTCCCAATGAGCAGTTCTTC
17	TRBD1	TRBV7-2	TRBJ1-3	NA	CASSSGTGFSKGNTIYF	TGTGCCAGCAGCTCCGGGACAGGGTTTTCGAAAGGAAACACCATATATTTT
15	TRBD2	TRBV7-7	TRBJ2-5	few	CASSPSGGRGGTQYF	TGTGCCAGCAGCCCTAGCGGGGGGCGAGGAGGGACCCAGTACTTC
14	TRBD2	TRBV5-5	TRBJ2-3	few	CASSSRPTGGTQYF	TGTGCCAGCAGCTCCAGACCGACGGGAGGTACGCAGTATTTT
15	NA	TRBV24-1	TRBJ1-5	NA	CATSGHGTSNQPQHF	TGTGCCACCAGTGGCCACGGGACCAGCAATCAGCCCCAGCATTTT
17	NA	TRBV9	TRBJ2-1	NA	CASSVGGGGPNYNEQFF	TGTGCCAGCAGCGTAGGGGGTGGGGGGCCCAATTACAATGAGCAGTTCTTC
15	TRBD2	TRBV12-3/TRBV12-4	TRBJ2-1	NA	CASSRGLAGGNEQFF	TGTGCCAGCAGTCGTGGACTAGCGGGGGGCAATGAGCAGTTCTTC